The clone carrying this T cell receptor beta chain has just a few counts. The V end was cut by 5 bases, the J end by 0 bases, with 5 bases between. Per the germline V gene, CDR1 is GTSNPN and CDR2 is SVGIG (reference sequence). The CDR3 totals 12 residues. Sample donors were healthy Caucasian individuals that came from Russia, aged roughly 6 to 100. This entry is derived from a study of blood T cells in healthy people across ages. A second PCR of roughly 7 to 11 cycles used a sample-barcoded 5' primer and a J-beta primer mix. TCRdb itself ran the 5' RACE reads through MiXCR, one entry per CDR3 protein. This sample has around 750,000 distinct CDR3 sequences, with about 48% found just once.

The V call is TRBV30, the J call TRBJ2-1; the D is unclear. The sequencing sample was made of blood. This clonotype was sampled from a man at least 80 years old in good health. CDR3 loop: CAWASSYNEQFF. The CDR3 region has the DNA TGTGCCTGGGCTAGCTCCTACAATGAGCAGTTCTTC.